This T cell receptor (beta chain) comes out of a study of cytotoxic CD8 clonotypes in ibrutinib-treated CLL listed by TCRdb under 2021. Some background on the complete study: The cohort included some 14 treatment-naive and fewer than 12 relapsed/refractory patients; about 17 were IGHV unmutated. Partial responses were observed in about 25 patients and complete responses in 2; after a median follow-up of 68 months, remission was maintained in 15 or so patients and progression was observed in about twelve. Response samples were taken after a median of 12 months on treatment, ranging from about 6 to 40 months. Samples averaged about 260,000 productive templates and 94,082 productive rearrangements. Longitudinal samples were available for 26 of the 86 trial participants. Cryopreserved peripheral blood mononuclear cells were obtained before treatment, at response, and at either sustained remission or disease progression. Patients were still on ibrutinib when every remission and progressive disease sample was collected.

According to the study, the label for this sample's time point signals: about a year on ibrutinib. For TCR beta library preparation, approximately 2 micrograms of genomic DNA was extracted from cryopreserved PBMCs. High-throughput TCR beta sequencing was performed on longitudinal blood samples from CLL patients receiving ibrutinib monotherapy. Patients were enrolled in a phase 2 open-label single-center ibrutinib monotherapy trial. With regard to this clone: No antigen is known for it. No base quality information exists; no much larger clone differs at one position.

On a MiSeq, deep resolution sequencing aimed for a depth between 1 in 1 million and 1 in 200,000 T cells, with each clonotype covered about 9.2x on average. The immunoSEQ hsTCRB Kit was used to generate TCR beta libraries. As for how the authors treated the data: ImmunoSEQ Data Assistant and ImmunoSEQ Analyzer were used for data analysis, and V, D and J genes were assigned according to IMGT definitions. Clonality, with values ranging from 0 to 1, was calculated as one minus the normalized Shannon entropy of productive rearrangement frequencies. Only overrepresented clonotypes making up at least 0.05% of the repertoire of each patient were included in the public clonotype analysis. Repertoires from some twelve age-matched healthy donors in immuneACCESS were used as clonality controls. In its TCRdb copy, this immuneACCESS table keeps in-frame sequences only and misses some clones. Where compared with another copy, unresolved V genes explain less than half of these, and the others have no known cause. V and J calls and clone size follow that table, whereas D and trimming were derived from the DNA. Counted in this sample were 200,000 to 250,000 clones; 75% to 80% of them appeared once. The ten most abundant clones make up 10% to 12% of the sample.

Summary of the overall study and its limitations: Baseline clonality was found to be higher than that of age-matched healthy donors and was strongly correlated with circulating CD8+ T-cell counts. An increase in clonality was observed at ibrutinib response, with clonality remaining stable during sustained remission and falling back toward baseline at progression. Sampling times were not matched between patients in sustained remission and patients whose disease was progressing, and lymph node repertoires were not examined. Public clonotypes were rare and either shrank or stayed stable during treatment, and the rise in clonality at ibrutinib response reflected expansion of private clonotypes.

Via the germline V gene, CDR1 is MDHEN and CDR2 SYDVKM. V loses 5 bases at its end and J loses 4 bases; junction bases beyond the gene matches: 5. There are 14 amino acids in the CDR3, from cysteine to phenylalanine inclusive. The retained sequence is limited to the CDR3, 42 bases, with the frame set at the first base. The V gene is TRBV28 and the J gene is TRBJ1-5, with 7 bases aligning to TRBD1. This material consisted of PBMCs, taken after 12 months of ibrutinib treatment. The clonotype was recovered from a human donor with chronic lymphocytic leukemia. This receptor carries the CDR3 CASSPGTANQPQHF. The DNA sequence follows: TGTGCCAGCAGTCCCGGGACAGCTAATCAGCCCCAGCATTTT. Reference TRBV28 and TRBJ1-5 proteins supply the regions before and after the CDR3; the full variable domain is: DVKVTQSSRYLVKRTGEKVFLECVQDMDHENMFWYRQDPGLGLRLIYFSYDVKMKEKGDIPEGYSVSREKKERFSLILESASTNQTSMYLCASSPGTANQPQHFGDGTRLSIL.